This TCR beta chain comes out of a study of T-cell reconstitution after alpha-beta-depleted transplantation in children. As to this clonotype: Its antigen is unknown.

The study, taken as a whole, reports: At one year after transplant, newly produced T cells mostly accounted for T-cell counts and diversity. Expanded clones from the graft, numbering several hundred, reportedly supplied alpha-beta T cells about two months after transplant.

From germline, CDR1 is KGHSH and CDR2 LQKENI. Trimming stripped 4 bases from V and 4 bases from J, with 17 bases between. CDR3 length: 16 residues. It was with unique molecular identifiers that the TCRbeta library was prepared. TCRdb fed the PCR reads into MiXCR, producing one record per CDR3 protein. This table holds some 190,000 distinct CDR3 sequences, around 10% found once. The source is a boy aged 2-9 years with acute myeloid leukemia, due to receive a stem cell transplant. The chain joins TRBV18 to TRBJ1-3, with D uncertain. This specimen was PBMCs, taken before TCRalphabeta/CD19-depleted stem cell transplant. CDR3 in DNA: TGTGCCAGCTCACTAATCAGATCCCAACCCGGAAACACCATATATTTT. This codes for CASSLIRSQPGNTIYF.